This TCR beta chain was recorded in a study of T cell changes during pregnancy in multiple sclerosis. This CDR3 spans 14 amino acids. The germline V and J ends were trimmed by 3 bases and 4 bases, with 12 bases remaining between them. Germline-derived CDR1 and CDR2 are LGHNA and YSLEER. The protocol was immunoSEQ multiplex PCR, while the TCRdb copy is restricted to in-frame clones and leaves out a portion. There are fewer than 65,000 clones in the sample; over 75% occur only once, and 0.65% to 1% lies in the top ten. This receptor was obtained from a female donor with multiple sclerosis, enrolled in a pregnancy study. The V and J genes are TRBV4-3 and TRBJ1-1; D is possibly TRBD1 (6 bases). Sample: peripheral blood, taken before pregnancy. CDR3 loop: CASSQVDRRTEAFF. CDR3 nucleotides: TGCGCCAGCAGCCAGGTCGACAGGCGCACTGAAGCTTTCTTT.